This is a list of T cell receptor beta chains from one sample in a study of shared clonotypes between healthy human individuals. This table comes from immunoSEQ multiplex PCR, and its TCRdb copy is limited to in-frame clones, with some not included. The sample has approximately 2.5 million clones, more than 90% seen once. The sample consisted of naive CD4+ T cells sorted from blood. The receptor source for this set is a man aged 18 to 35 in good health. The CDR3 runs from the conserved cysteine through the conserved F or W. D genes are given only for firm matches. Part of the rows lack a size; the others show once, few, many or a class for expanded clones.

clone size	D gene	V gene	J gene	CDR3 protein	CDR3 DNA
.	.	TRBV6-1	TRBJ2-1	CASSEGGEQFF	TGTGCCAGCAGTGAAGGCGGGGAGCAGTTCTTC
.	TRBD1	TRBV25-1	TRBJ1-6	CASSEGQGRNSPLHF	TGTGCCAGCAGTGAAGGACAGGGGCGGAATTCACCCCTCCACTTT
.	.	TRBV6-6	TRBJ1-1	CASSYVPFEAFF	TGTGCCAGCAGTTACGTTCCCTTTGAAGCTTTCTTT
.	.	TRBV7-9	TRBJ2-7	CASGTPTPHEQYF	TGTGCCAGCGGGACTCCGACCCCTCACGAGCAGTACTTC
.	.	TRBV6-1	TRBJ1-5	CASSETGIRQPQHF	TGTGCCAGCAGTGAGACAGGAATTCGTCAGCCCCAGCATTTT
.	TRBD2	TRBV29-1	TRBJ2-5	CSVGNAGGSQETQYF	TGCAGCGTTGGGAATGCGGGGGGAAGCCAAGAGACCCAGTACTTC
once	.	TRBV11-2	TRBJ1-2	CASSLGRGSDGYTF	TGTGCCAGCAGCTTAGGTCGGGGAAGCGATGGCTACACCTTC
.	.	TRBV28	TRBJ1-2	CASSPTTPASGYTF	TGTGCCAGCAGCCCTACGACGCCGGCCTCTGGCTACACCTTC
once	TRBD1	TRBV7-2	TRBJ1-1	CASSAGQGMNTEAFF	TGTGCCAGCAGCGCGGGACAGGGTATGAACACTGAAGCTTTCTTT
.	TRBD1	TRBV27	TRBJ2-1	CASSTPSRDRNNEQFF	TGTGCCAGCAGCACACCGTCCCGGGACAGGAACAATGAGCAGTTCTTC
.	.	TRBV7-2	TRBJ2-7	CASSLEAGISYEQYF	TGTGCCAGCAGCTTAGAAGCAGGTATCTCCTACGAGCAGTACTTC
.	TRBD1	TRBV4-2	TRBJ2-7	CASSQGDRGYEQYF	TGTGCCAGCAGCCAGGGTGACAGGGGGTACGAGCAGTACTTC
.	TRBD1	TRBV6-1	TRBJ2-5	CASSGQGRTETQYF	TGTGCCAGCAGTGGACAGGGGAGGACAGAGACCCAGTACTTC
.	.	TRBV10-3	TRBJ2-7	CAIRWGIDSYEQYF	TGTGCCATCAGGTGGGGGATAGACTCCTACGAGCAGTACTTC
once	.	TRBV5-1	TRBJ1-1	CASSLALSGFTEAFF	TGCGCCAGCAGCTTGGCCCTGTCAGGGTTCACTGAAGCTTTCTTT
.	.	TRBV7-9	TRBJ2-2	CASSSVSGELFF	TGTGCCAGCAGCTCGGTATCCGGGGAGCTGTTTTTT
.	.	TRBV5-1	TRBJ2-3	CASSLEMMGQDTQYF	TGCGCCAGCAGCTTGGAAATGATGGGGCAGGATACGCAGTATTTT
.	TRBD1	TRBV11-2	TRBJ1-1	CASRPIGQGGFLNTEAFF	TGTGCCAGCAGGCCCATCGGACAGGGAGGCTTTTTGAACACTGAAGCTTTCTTT
.	.	TRBV2	TRBJ2-7	CASSDNRAEQYF	TGTGCCAGCAGTGACAACAGGGCCGAGCAGTACTTC
.	TRBD1	TRBV7-9	TRBJ2-1	CASSLRAQGTSYNEQFF	TGTGCCAGCAGCTTAAGGGCACAGGGGACCTCCTACAATGAGCAGTTCTTC
.	.	TRBV4-1	TRBJ1-4	CASSLPTGGKLFF	TGCGCCAGCAGCCTCCCAACGGGGGGAAAACTGTTTTTT
.	.	TRBV18	TRBJ2-2	CASSPLLTGNTGELFF	TGTGCCAGCTCACCGCTACTGACAGGAAACACCGGGGAGCTGTTTTTT
few	.	TRBV19	TRBJ1-2	CASSPQGHYGYTF	TGTGCCAGTAGTCCGCAGGGCCACTATGGCTACACCTTC
.	TRBD1	TRBV19	TRBJ1-4	CASSTATGFDEKLFF	TGTGCCAGTAGTACGGCGACAGGGTTTGATGAAAAACTGTTTTTT
.	.	TRBV7-3	TRBJ1-1	CASANQGNTEAFF	TGTGCCAGCGCTAACCAAGGGAACACTGAAGCTTTCTTT
once	.	TRBV12-5	TRBJ1-6	CASGLDGRGNSPLHF	TGTGCTAGTGGTTTGGACGGACGGGGTAATTCACCCCTCCACTTT
once	TRBD1	TRBV7-9	TRBJ2-7	CASSSDRVSYEQYF	TGTGCCAGCAGCTCTGACAGGGTTAGCTACGAGCAGTACTTC
.	.	TRBV15	TRBJ1-1	CATTSTNEAFF	TGTGCCACCACCTCCACCAATGAAGCTTTCTTT
.	.	TRBV5-1	TRBJ2-7	CASSPFRDPYEQYF	TGCGCCAGCAGCCCCTTCAGGGATCCCTACGAGCAGTACTTC